Below are 2 T cell receptor beta chains sequenced from a single sample in a study of monozygotic twins with inflammatory bowel disease. TCRdb re-called the 5' RACE reads; one entry per CDR3 protein, DNA not given. The table for this sample gives 350,000 to 550,000 distinct CDR3 sequences. Material for sequencing was blood. The source of these receptors is a human donor with ulcerative colitis or Crohn's disease, or a healthy co-twin of an affected twin (not recorded which).

This chain joins TRBV20-1 and TRBJ2-2; there is no DNA to check the TCRdb D call of TRBD2. CDR1 is DFQATT and CDR2 is SNEGSKA in the germline V gene (reference sequence). This CDR3 has 17 residues. The CDR3 spells CSARPWASGKGTGELFF.

The CDR3 spells CASSPYRGNYEQYF. The chain uses TRBV7-2 and TRBJ2-7; TCRdb lists TRBD1, though no DNA is available to test this call. Germline V gene lookup returns CDR1 SGHTA and CDR2 FQGNSA. CDR3 length equals 14 residues.